This TCR beta chain was captured in a study of HIV-infected patients and healthy controls. No cell fractionation was done, so the repertoire covers all unsorted peripheral blood T cells. As controls, 10 to 11 uninfected healthy donors gave samples, and several gave two samples around 13 weeks apart. Alpha and beta constant-region primers primed reverse transcription of around 500 ng RNA. Using multiplexing indices, alpha and beta chain libraries were generated apart by chain-specific third strand synthesis. The SP2 site served as the priming point for second strand synthesis. A 23-cycle PCR with P5s and P7 primers followed a short adapter-adding first PCR. TCRdb itself ran the 5' RACE reads through MiXCR, one entry per CDR3 protein. In the table there are fewer than 20,000 distinct CDR3 sequences, 10% to 15% of which are singletons. CDR1 is MDHEN, CDR2 SYDVKM, per germline. The CDR3 has 12 amino acids. Trimming shortened V by 7 bases and J by 5 bases, and 11 bases separated the two germline ends.

This clonotype was seen repeatedly, ten times or more. Material: blood. The rearrangement joins TRBV28 to TRBJ1-1, with unresolved D. The sequence was collected from an adult in good health. Written as DNA, the CDR3 is TGTGCCAGCACCTCCCGGTGGACTGAAGCTTTCTTT. It specifies CASTSRWTEAFF.